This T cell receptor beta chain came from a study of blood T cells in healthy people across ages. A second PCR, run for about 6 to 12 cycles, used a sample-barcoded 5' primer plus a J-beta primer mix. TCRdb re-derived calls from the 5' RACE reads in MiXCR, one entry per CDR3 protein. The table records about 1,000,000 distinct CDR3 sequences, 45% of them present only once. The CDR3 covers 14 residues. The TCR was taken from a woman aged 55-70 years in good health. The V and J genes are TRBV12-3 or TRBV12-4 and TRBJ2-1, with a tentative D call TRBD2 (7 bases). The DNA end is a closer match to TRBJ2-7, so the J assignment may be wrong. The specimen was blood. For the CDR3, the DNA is TGTGCCACGCGGGGGCAGGGGTCCTACAATGAGCAGTACTTC. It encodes CATRGQGSYNEQYF.